Listed here are 10 T cell receptor beta chains from one sample, sequenced in a study of cytomegalovirus exposure and HLA in healthy donors. The assay was immunoSEQ multiplex PCR, and TCRdb's table has in-frame clones only and misses some. The sample has 200,000 to 250,000 clones, 85% to 90% seen once. The sequencing sample was made of PBMCs. The receptors originated from a young man in good health and CMV-seronegative.

The chain employs TRBV5-1 and TRBJ2-2; D gene uncertain. This CDR3 has 13 amino acids. V gave up 1 base and J gave up 4 bases, with 5 bases separating them. Germline V CDR1 and CDR2: SGHRS, YFSETQ. CDR3 in amino acids: CASSLSVTGELFF. The DNA for the CDR3 is TGCGCCAGCAGCTTGTCGGTCACCGGGGAGCTGTTTTTT.

This clone came up a few times. The chain links TRBV19 to TRBJ1-6, with D possibly TRBD1 on 6 matching bases. The V gene lost 2 bases and the J gene lost 8 bases, with 16 bases spanning the gap. Germline V gives CDR1 LNHDA, CDR2 SQIVND (reference sequence). CDR3 size: 16 residues. The CDR3, as DNA: TGTGCCAGTAGTATAAAAGGGCAGGGGCTTTATTCACCCCTCCACTTT. Its translation is CASSIKGQGLYSPLHF.

The chain recombines TRBV6-5 with TRBJ2-7; TRBD1 matches 10 bases. CDR3 length: 11 residues. Germline V gives CDR1 MNHEY, CDR2 SVGAGI. Trimming removed 6 bases from V and 13 bases from J; junction bases left unmatched: 6. The CDR3 protein is CASRRQGAQYF. The CDR3 DNA sequence: TGTGCCAGCAGACGACAGGGGGCCCAATACTTC.

The V call is TRBV5-1, the J call TRBJ1-1; 12 bases line up with TRBD1. CDR3 length equals 15 residues. Trimming at V came to 4 bases and at J to 5 bases, leaving 6 bases not matched to a gene. CDR1 is SGHRS and CDR2 is YFSETQ in the germline V gene. CDR3 loop: CASSPGTGGRTEAFF. Written as DNA, the CDR3 is TGCGCCAGCAGCCCCGGGACAGGGGGCCGAACTGAAGCTTTCTTT. Complete variable domain (other parts from reference TRBV5-1 and TRBJ1-1): KAGVTQTPRYLIKTRGQQVTLSCSPISGHRSVSWYQQTPGQGLQFLFEYFSETQRNKGNFPGRFSGRQFSNSRSEMNVSTLELGDSALYLCASSPGTGGRTEAFFGQGTRLTVV.

The rearrangement uses TRBV7-3 and TRBJ2-2, with 9 bases aligning to TRBD1. The CDR3 sequence is 16 residues long. After removal of 1 base from V and 7 bases from J, the junction contained 7 bases not matched to a gene. The germline V gene encodes CDR1 SGHTA and CDR2 FQGTGA. The CDR3 sequence: CASSLIGTGTIGELFF. CDR3 nucleotide sequence: TGTGCCAGCAGCTTAATAGGGACAGGGACAATCGGGGAGCTGTTTTTT.

This sequence joins TRBV6-1 and TRBJ1-4, with a tentative D call TRBD1 (5 bases). The germline gives CDR1 MNHNS, CDR2 SASEGT. The CDR3 spans 15 residues. V gave up 2 bases and J gave up 8 bases, with 15 bases separating them. The DNA for the CDR3 is TGTGCCAGCAGTGAAAACCCGACAGCGCTGGAAAAACTGTTTTTT. This codes for CASSENPTALEKLFF.

This clone was seen a handful of times. A junction boundary mismatches the germline segment, possibly from a read error. The chain links TRBV28 to TRBJ1-1; D is unresolved. Germline-derived CDR1 and CDR2 are MDHEN and SYDVKM. This CDR3 region has 13 residues. The CDR3 DNA is TGTGCCAGCAGTTTAGCCGGGAACGCTGAAGCTTTCTTT. Protein product: CASSLAGNAEAFF.

V and J are TRBV5-1 and TRBJ2-5, with 16 nucleotides matching TRBD2. The germline gives CDR1 SGHRS, CDR2 YFSETQ. The length of the CDR3 is 17 residues. J lost 5 bases, V lost 3 bases, and 7 bases had no gene match. CDR3 amino acids: CASSSGTSGGAWETQYF. The CDR3 coding sequence is TGCGCCAGCAGCTCCGGGACTAGCGGGGGGGCATGGGAGACCCAGTACTTC.

CDR3: CASSPPPTKNTGELFF. The CDR3 bases are TGTGCCAGCAGCCCCCCGCCCACTAAGAACACCGGGGAGCTGTTTTTT. V gene TRBV28 combines with J gene TRBJ2-2; unclear D gene. Germline V lookup: CDR1 MDHEN, CDR2 SYDVKM. Trimming cost V 6 bases and J 1 base, with 15 bases left between them. The CDR3 totals 16 residues.

The V gene is TRBV7-2, the J gene TRBJ2-5, with 7 bases matching TRBD2. V trimming: 1 base; J trimming: 7 bases; junction bases outside the gene matches: 12. There are 16 residues in the CDR3. Germline V CDR1 and CDR2: SGHTA, FQGNSA. DNA for the CDR3: TGTGCCAGCAGCTTAGGTCTCGGCGGGGGTATTGGGACCCAGTACTTC. It encodes CASSLGLGGGIGTQYF. The full variable domain, its missing parts supplied by reference TRBV7-2 and TRBJ2-5, is GAGVSQSPSNKVTEKGKDVELRCDPISGHTALYWYRQSLGQGLEFLIYFQGNSAPDKSGLPSDRFSAERTGGSVSTLTIQRTQQEDSAVYLCASSLGLGGGIGTQYFGPGTRLLVL.